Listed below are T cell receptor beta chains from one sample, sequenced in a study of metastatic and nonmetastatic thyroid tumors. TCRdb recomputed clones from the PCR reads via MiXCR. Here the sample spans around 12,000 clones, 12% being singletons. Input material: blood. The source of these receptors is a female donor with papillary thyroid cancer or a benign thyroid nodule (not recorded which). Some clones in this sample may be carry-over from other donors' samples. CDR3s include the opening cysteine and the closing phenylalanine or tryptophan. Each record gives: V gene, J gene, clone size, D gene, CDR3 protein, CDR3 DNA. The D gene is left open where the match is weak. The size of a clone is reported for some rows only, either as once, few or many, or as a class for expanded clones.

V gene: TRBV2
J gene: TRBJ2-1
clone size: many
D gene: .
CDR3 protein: CASSEATGAYNEQFF
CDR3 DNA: TGTGCCAGCAGTGAAGCGACGGGGGCCTACAATGAGCAGTTCTTC

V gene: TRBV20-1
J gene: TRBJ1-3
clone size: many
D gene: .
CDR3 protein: CSARPRTVSSGNTIYF
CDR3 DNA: TGCAGTGCTAGGCCAAGGACAGTATCCTCTGGAAACACCATATATTTT

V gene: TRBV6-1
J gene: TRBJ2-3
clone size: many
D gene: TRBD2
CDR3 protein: CASIRTSGSPDTQYF
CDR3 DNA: TGTGCCAGCATCAGGACTAGCGGGAGTCCAGATACGCAGTATTTT

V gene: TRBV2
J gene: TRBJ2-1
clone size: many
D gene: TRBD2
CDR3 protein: CASSSGGAWNEQFF
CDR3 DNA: TGTGCCAGCTCCAGCGGGGGGGCCTGGAATGAGCAGTTCTTC

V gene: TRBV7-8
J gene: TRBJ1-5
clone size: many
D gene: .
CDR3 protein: CASSPGNQPQHF
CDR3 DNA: TGTGCCAGCAGCCCGGGCAATCAGCCCCAGCATTTT

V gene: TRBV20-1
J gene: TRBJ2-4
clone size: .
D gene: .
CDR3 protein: CSAREARGGSSAKNIQYF
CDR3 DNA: TGCAGTGCTAGAGAGGCAAGGGGGGGATCCTCGGCCAAAAACATTCAGTACTTC

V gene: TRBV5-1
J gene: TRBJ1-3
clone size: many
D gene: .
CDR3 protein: CASSVIGDSGNTIYF
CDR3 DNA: TGCGCCAGCAGCGTTATCGGGGACTCTGGAAACACCATATATTTT

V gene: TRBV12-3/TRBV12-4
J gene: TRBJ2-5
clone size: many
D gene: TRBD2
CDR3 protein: CASSLATSGQETQYF
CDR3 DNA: TGTGCCAGCAGTTTAGCCACTAGCGGGCAAGAGACCCAGTACTTC

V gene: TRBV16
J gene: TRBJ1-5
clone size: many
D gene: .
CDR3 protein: CASSISQAPRGTQHF
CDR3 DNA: TGTGCCAGCAGCATCTCACAGGCCCCTCGGGGGACCCAGCATTTT

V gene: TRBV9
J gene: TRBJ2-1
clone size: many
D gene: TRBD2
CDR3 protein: CASSFELAGEWNEQFF
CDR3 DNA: TGTGCCAGCAGCTTCGAACTAGCGGGAGAATGGAATGAGCAGTTCTTC

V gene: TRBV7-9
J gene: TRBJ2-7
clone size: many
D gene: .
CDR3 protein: CASSLFSEDEQYF
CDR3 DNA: TGTGCCAGCAGCTTGTTTTCGGAGGACGAGCAGTACTTC

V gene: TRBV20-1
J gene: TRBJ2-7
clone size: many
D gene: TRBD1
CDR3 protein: CSATSGTGINEQYF
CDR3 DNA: TGCAGTGCCACATCGGGGACAGGGATCAACGAGCAGTACTTC

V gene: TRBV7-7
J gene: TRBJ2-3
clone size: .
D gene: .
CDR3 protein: CASSQTSSTDTQYF
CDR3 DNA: TGTGCCAGCAGCCAGACATCGAGCACAGATACGCAGTATTTT

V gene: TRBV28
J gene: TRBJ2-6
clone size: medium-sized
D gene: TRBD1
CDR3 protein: CASSSGQGAAGANVLTF
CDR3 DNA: TGTGCCAGCAGTTCCGGACAGGGGGCGGCCGGGGCCAACGTCCTGACTTTC

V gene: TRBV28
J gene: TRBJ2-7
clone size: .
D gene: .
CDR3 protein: CASSPTLGAHSYEQYF
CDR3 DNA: TGTGCCAGCAGTCCAACCTTGGGCGCTCACTCCTACGAGCAGTACTTC

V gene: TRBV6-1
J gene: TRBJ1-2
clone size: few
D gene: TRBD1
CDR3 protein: CACSEGQGLYGYTF
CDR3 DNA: TGTGCCTGCAGTGAGGGACAGGGTCTCTACGGCTACACCTTC

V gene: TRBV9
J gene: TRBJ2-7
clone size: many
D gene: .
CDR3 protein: CASPPVQYF
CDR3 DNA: TGTGCCAGCCCCCCGGTGCAGTACTTC

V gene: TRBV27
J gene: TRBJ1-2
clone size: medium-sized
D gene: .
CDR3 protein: CASSTTGFYGYTF
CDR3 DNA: TGTGCCAGCAGTACAACAGGGTTCTATGGCTACACCTTC

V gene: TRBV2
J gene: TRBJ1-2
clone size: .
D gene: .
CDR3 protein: CASSGAESYGYTF
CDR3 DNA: TGTGCCAGCAGCGGGGCGGAGTCCTATGGCTACACCTTC

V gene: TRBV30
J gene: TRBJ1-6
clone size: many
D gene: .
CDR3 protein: CAWSLGSASPLHF
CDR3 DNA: TGTGCCTGGAGTTTGGGAAGCGCTTCACCCCTCCACTTT

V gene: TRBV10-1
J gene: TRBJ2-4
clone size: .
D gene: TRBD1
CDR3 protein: CASSEIPGTGSKNIQYF
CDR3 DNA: TGCGCCAGCAGTGAGATCCCCGGGACAGGTAGCAAAAACATTCAGTACTTC

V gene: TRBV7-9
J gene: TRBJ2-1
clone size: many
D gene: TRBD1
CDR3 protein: CASSPRTGYNEQFF
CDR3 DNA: TGTGCCAGCAGCCCCCGGACAGGTTACAATGAGCAGTTCTTC